This T cell receptor (beta chain) was captured by sequencing in a study of T-cell reconstitution after alpha-beta-depleted transplantation in children. Using unique molecular identifiers, the investigators prepared the TCRbeta library. TCRdb processed the PCR reads anew with MiXCR; each CDR3 protein has one entry. The sample consists of around 270,000 distinct CDR3 sequences, 10% of them appearing once. This clonotype appeared many times. V gave up 0 bases and J gave up 4 bases; unmatched junction bases: 4. The CDR3 is made up of 14 amino acids. Germline V gene sequence: CDR1 SGHRS, CDR2 YFSETQ. Sequenced material: PBMCs, taken before TCRalphabeta/CD19-depleted stem cell transplant. The chain joins TRBV5-1 to TRBJ2-7, with TRBD1 identical over 7 bases. The receptor was isolated from a boy under two years old with acute myeloid leukemia, due to receive a stem cell transplant. Here the CDR3 reads CASSLGQGRYEQYF. CDR3 nucleotides: TGCGCCAGCAGCTTGGGACAGGGAAGGTACGAGCAGTACTTC.